These 32 T cell receptor beta chains were all obtained from the same sample, sequenced in a study of CD8+ T cells in alopecia areata. Treatment specified: oral pan-JAK inhibitor, 5-10 mg twice daily. It was cDNA, reverse transcribed from extracted RNA, that served as the sequencing template. TCRdb keeps only in-frame clones here, not all; method: immunoSEQ multiplex PCR. The profile shows 270,000 or so clones, roughly 60% of them singletons. The material sequenced was CD4+ T cells sorted from blood, taken at week 24, from a patient treated with tofacitinib. The source of these receptors is a human donor with alopecia areata.

This sequence joins TRBV4-3 and TRBJ1-2; the D gene is possibly TRBD1 (6 bases). The CDR3 consists of 15 residues. Germline V lookup: CDR1 LGHNA, CDR2 YSLEER. Between the trimmed V and J ends, which lost 0 bases and 8 bases, there was a span of 16 bases. The CDR3 reads CASSQEGRQGLGYTF. The CDR3, as DNA: TGCGCCAGCAGCCAAGAAGGGCGGCAGGGGTTAGGCTACACCTTC.

The sample holds a few counts of this clone. The chain recombines TRBV6-6 with TRBJ2-1; TRBD1 might be the D (6 bases). This CDR3 is built from 15 residues. Trimming pared 3 bases from V and 2 bases from J, leaving 11 bases between. Germline V gene lookup returns CDR1 MNHNY and CDR2 SVGAGI (reference sequence). The CDR3 here is CASSYGGRPYNEQFF. The DNA for the CDR3 is TGTGCCAGCAGTTATGGGGGCCGACCCTACAATGAGCAGTTCTTC.

The rearrangement links TRBV30 to TRBJ1-6; D gene uncertain. This CDR3 region has 11 residues. Trimming removed 5 bases from V and 6 bases from J, with 5 bases in between. Germline V CDR1 and CDR2: GTSNPN, SVGIG (reference sequence). For the CDR3, the DNA is TGTGCCTGGGGCAGTAATTCACCCCTCCACTTT. Translation gives CAWGSNSPLHF.

This chain uses TRBV10-3 with TRBJ1-4; 8 positions match TRBD1. The CDR3 is 13 amino acids. V shed 6 bases and J 7 bases; nucleotides not matched to a gene: 4. Germline assignment: CDR1 ENHRY and CDR2 SYGVKD. CDR3 region: CAIRDREAEKLFF. CDR3 bases: TGTGCCATCAGGGACAGGGAGGCTGAAAAACTGTTTTTT.

This chain links TRBV4-3 with TRBJ1-3, with TRBD1 matching over 8 bases. Germline trimming cut 1 base from V and 4 bases from J; bases unmatched to any gene: 3. The CDR3 has 15 amino acids. Per the germline V gene, CDR1 is LGHNA and CDR2 is YSLEER. The CDR3 DNA reads TGCGCCAGCAGCCAAGTAGGACAGGGAGGAAACACCATATATTTT. It is translated as CASSQVGQGGNTIYF.

The genes are TRBV29-1 and TRBJ1-1; no clear D gene. CDR3 length equals 14 residues. CDR1 and CDR2 (germline): SQVTM, ANQGSEA. Trimming took 2 bases from V and 1 from J, leaving 11 bases between them. This chain's CDR3 is CSVELWAANTEAFF. CDR3 nucleotide sequence: TGCAGCGTTGAACTGTGGGCAGCGAACACTGAAGCTTTCTTT.

The chain links TRBV30 to TRBJ1-2; a possible D gene is TRBD1 (6 bases). The CDR3 loop spans 12 amino acids. The germline V gene has CDR1 GTSNPN and CDR2 SVGIG (reference sequence). CDR3 nucleotide sequence: TGTACCTTTCTTCGGGGGGCGCGAGGCTACACCTTC. This translates into CTFLRGARGYTF.

The chain is built from TRBV7-2 and TRBJ2-5; D not resolved. CDR1 is SGHTA and CDR2 is FQGNSA in the germline V gene. The CDR3 length is 16 residues. The V end lost 0 bases, the J end lost 4 bases, and 15 bases lay between the germline ends. The CDR3 loop reads CASSLALLSGIETQYF. The CDR3 DNA is TGTGCCAGCAGCTTAGCACTCCTTTCGGGTATAGAGACCCAGTACTTC.

This clone has only a few counts. The chain links TRBV29-1 to TRBJ2-1; TRBD1 aligns across 7 bases. V lost 1 base to trimming and J lost 4 bases; unmatched junction nucleotides: 4. This CDR3 region has 14 residues. Germline V gene data show CDR1 as SQVTM and CDR2 as ANQGSEA. The CDR3, as DNA: TGCAGCGTTGAAGTATTACAGGGGTACAATGAGCAGTTCTTC. Its translation is CSVEVLQGYNEQFF.

This clone was seen many times. V gene TRBV9 combines with J gene TRBJ2-5; D is uncertain. The CDR3 loop spans 14 amino acids. CDR1 and CDR2 from the germline V gene are SGDLS and YYNGEE. V lost 0 bases, J lost 2 bases, and 8 bases lay in between. Here the CDR3 DNA reads TGTGCCAGCAGCGTAGGAATTGGGCAAGAGACCCAGTACTTC. Translating gives CASSVGIGQETQYF.

This CDR3 reads CASKSGQGEETQYF. The CDR3 region has the DNA TGTGCCAGCAAATCGGGACAGGGGGAAGAGACCCAGTACTTC. The chain uses TRBV2 and TRBJ2-5, with TRBD1 identical over 11 bases. CDR1 SNHLY and CDR2 FYNNEI come from the germline V gene. Unmatched junction bases numbered 4, after V lost 7 bases and J lost 3 bases. CDR3 length: 14 residues.

This chain connects TRBV30 to TRBJ1-5; D perhaps matches TRBD1 (5 bases). The V gene's germline CDR1 is GTSNPN and CDR2 SVGIG (reference sequence). CDR3 length: 13 residues. The V and J ends lost 6 bases and 5 bases respectively, with 14 bases between them. CDR3: CACRGGGDQPQHF. The CDR3, as DNA: TGTGCCTGTCGCGGGGGGGGAGATCAGCCCCAGCATTTT.

V gene TRBV29-1 combines with J gene TRBJ2-7; tentative D call: TRBD1 (6 bases). With 7 bases removed from V and 9 bases from J, the gap between germline ends came to 19 bases. Looked up from germline, CDR1 is SQVTM and CDR2 is ANQGSEA. The CDR3 loop spans 12 amino acids. The DNA for the CDR3 is TGCAGCGCCGATACACAGGGAAGGGTGCAGTACTTC. This gives the protein CSADTQGRVQYF.

The genes are TRBV19 and TRBJ1-6; 9 positions agree with TRBD1. The CDR3 covers 14 residues. J was trimmed by 7 bases and V by 5 bases; bases with no gene match: 3. CDR1 and CDR2 (germline): LNHDA, SQIVND (reference sequence). CDR3 residues: CASSPTGGNSPLHF. The CDR3 nucleotides read TGTGCCAGTAGTCCAACAGGGGGCAATTCACCCCTCCACTTT.

The chain is built from TRBV5-1 and TRBJ2-3; D perhaps matches TRBD2 (5 bases). The CDR3 contains 14 residues. Trimming stripped 0 bases from V and 6 bases from J, with 11 bases between. Germline CDR1 and CDR2: SGHRS and YFSETQ. The CDR3 DNA sequence: TGCGCCAGCAGCTTGGGGACTGCTTCGGATACGCAGTATTTT. Translated: CASSLGTASDTQYF.

This clone was seen repeatedly, ten times or more. The CDR3: CASSFGGVTDNSPLHF. CDR3 coding DNA: TGTGCCAGCAGCTTTGGGGGGGTGACAGATAATTCACCCCTCCACTTT. The genes are TRBV11-2 and TRBJ1-6; D may be TRBD1 (5 bases). Per germline, CDR1 SGHAT and CDR2 FQNNGV. This CDR3 is 16 amino acids long. Trimming shortened V by 3 bases and J by 5 bases, and 14 bases separated the two germline ends.

This clone occurred a few times. This chain uses TRBV29-1 with TRBJ2-5; unclear D gene. CDR3 length: 12 amino acids. Trimming took off 4 bases at V and 2 bases at J, with 8 bases between the two ends. Germline-derived CDR1 and CDR2 are SQVTM and ANQGSEA. CDR3 protein: CSVGSRQETQYF. Written as DNA, the CDR3 is TGCAGCGTTGGGTCACGACAAGAGACCCAGTACTTC.

This chain connects TRBV4-3 to TRBJ2-7; a possible D gene is TRBD1 (7 bases). The CDR3 covers 14 residues. Germline lookup yields CDR1 LGHNA and CDR2 YSLEER. The V end was cut by 3 bases, the J end by 5 bases, with 14 bases between. The CDR3 region is CASSQSGGGHEQYF. In DNA, the CDR3 is TGCGCCAGCAGCCAGAGTGGAGGGGGCCACGAGCAGTACTTC.

This chain uses TRBV6-5 with TRBJ2-2; TRBD1 might be the D (5 bases). Germline-derived CDR1 and CDR2 are MNHEY and SVGAGI. The CDR3 runs to 14 residues. V lost 8 bases and J lost 1, with 11 bases in between. CDR3 coding DNA: TGTGCCAGCTTTCAGGGCAAGAACACCGGGGAGCTGTTTTTT. This encodes CASFQGKNTGELFF.

This chain connects TRBV4-1 to TRBJ2-3; maybe TRBD1 (5 bases). Deletions cut 6 bases from V and 2 bases from J, with 12 bases between. CDR1 and CDR2 (germline): MGHRA, YSYEKL. The CDR3 runs to 14 residues. CDR3 sequence: CASRTDRITDTQYF. CDR3 coding DNA: TGCGCCAGCAGGACAGACAGAATCACAGATACGCAGTATTTT.

The chain employs TRBV4-1 and TRBJ1-1; tentative D call: TRBD1 (5 bases). Trimming took off 4 bases at V and 5 bases at J, with 14 bases between the two ends. The CDR3 totals 14 residues. CDR1 and CDR2 (germline): MGHRA, YSYEKL. The CDR3 sequence: CASSRVGVGTEAFF. DNA of the CDR3: TGCGCCAGCAGCCGGGTGGGGGTAGGAACTGAAGCTTTCTTT.

CDR3 loop: CATSVTGTGYQETQYF. As DNA, the CDR3 is TGTGCCACCAGCGTTACCGGGACAGGGTATCAGGAGACCCAGTACTTC. The chain is built from TRBV15 and TRBJ2-5; 9 bases agree with TRBD1. Germline assignment: CDR1 LNHNV and CDR2 YYDKDF (reference sequence). V lost 5 bases to trimming and J lost 5 bases; unmatched junction nucleotides: 12. The CDR3 contains 16 residues. The complete variable domain, with remaining parts taken from reference TRBV15 and TRBJ2-5, reads DAMVIQNPRYQVTQFGKPVTLSCSQTLNHNVMYWYQQKSSQAPKLLFHYYDKDFNNEADTPDNFQSRRPNTSFCFLDIRSPGLGDTAMYLCATSVTGTGYQETQYFGPGTRLLVL.

The chain links TRBV27 to TRBJ1-4; TRBD1 matches at 9 bases. The V and J ends lost 4 bases and 8 bases, in that order; junction bases with no gene match: 14. This CDR3 region has 17 residues. The germline gives CDR1 MNHEY, CDR2 SMNVEV (reference sequence). The CDR3 region has the DNA TGTGCCAGCAGTTCCCCCCGGGACAGGGCTCCTGGAGAAAAACTGTTTTTT. This translates into CASSSPRDRAPGEKLFF.

The rearrangement uses TRBV5-1 and TRBJ1-2, with 7 bases matching TRBD1. V dropped 1 base and J dropped 5; count of bases not matched to a gene: 14. CDR1 is SGHRS and CDR2 is YFSETQ in the germline V gene. The CDR3 has 17 amino acids. DNA for the CDR3: TGCGCCAGCAGCTTGACAGGGGACCAAATCCAGGGGTATGGCTACACCTTC. This translates into CASSLTGDQIQGYGYTF.

The chain has TRBV19 and TRBJ2-1, with D tentatively TRBD1 (5 bases). The V gene's germline CDR1 is LNHDA and CDR2 SQIVND (reference sequence). The CDR3 loop spans 15 amino acids. Trimming left V 6 bases short and J 4 bases short, with 16 bases between. The CDR3 loop is CASSTTRGLYNEQFF. The CDR3 DNA reads TGTGCCAGTAGCACCACAAGGGGCCTTTACAATGAGCAGTTCTTC.

A note on this clone: Within the sample, other DNA sequences also encode this same CDR3. The CDR3 DNA follows: TGTGCCTGGAGTGGGGGCAGGAGCTCCTACAATGAGCAGTTCTTC. Translation gives CAWSGGRSSYNEQFF. V usage is TRBV30 and J usage is TRBJ2-1, with a weak D call TRBD1 (5 bases). CDR1 is GTSNPN and CDR2 is SVGIG in the germline V gene (reference sequence). Trimming removed 1 base at V and 0 bases at J, with 10 bases between. The CDR3 contains 15 residues.

This clone appeared a few times. V and J are TRBV10-3 and TRBJ1-2; the match to TRBD1 covers 7 bases. The CDR3 is 14 amino acids. Looked up from germline, CDR1 is ENHRY and CDR2 is SYGVKD. V was pared by 8 bases and J by 7 bases, with 13 bases of the junction left unmatched. The CDR3 reads CAIWVKGALGGYTF. The CDR3 DNA sequence: TGTGCCATCTGGGTAAAGGGGGCTCTCGGTGGCTACACCTTC.

The rearrangement uses TRBV5-4 and TRBJ1-6; 7 bases agree with TRBD1. Germline CDR1 and CDR2: SGHNT and YYREEE (reference sequence). J lost 7 bases, V lost 4 bases, and 8 bases had no gene match. The length of the CDR3 is 15 residues. CDR3 protein: CASSLQQGKNSPLHF. CDR3 nucleotide sequence: TGTGCCAGCAGCCTACAACAGGGGAAGAATTCACCCCTCCACTTT.

This clone has a handful of counts. This rearrangement joins TRBV4-1 to TRBJ1-5; D is unresolved. This CDR3 has 17 amino acids. Germline V gene sequence: CDR1 MGHRA, CDR2 YSYEKL. The V gene lost 0 bases and the J gene lost 1 base, with 13 bases spanning the gap. The CDR3 DNA reads as TGCGCCAGCAGCCAAGATAGCGGAGTGGTCAGCAATCAGCCCCAGCATTTT. Translating gives CASSQDSGVVSNQPQHF.

With respect to this clone: One junction end does not reproduce the germline sequence, and a read error may be involved. The chain carries TRBV7-9 and TRBJ1-4; no firm D call. The CDR3 loop spans 11 amino acids. Germline loops: CDR1 SEHNR, CDR2 FQNEAQ (reference sequence). The CDR3, as DNA: TGTGCCAGCAGCTTAGGTTTTCGGCTTTTATTT. It yields the protein CASSLGFRLLF.

The CDR3 loop reads CSAMGQAMDEQFF. The CDR3 DNA is TGCAGCGCGATGGGACAGGCCATGGATGAGCAGTTCTTC. V gene TRBV29-1 combines with J gene TRBJ2-1, with 8 bases identical to TRBD1. With 7 bases clipped from V and 8 bases from J, the junction kept 10 bases outside the gene matches. The germline gives CDR1 SQVTM, CDR2 ANQGSEA. This CDR3 comprises 13 residues.

This clone was seen a few times. The chain carries TRBV28 and TRBJ1-2; perhaps TRBD1 as D (6 bases). V was clipped by 4 bases and J by 6 bases, with 9 bases between them. CDR1 is MDHEN, CDR2 SYDVKM, per germline. The CDR3 covers 12 residues. CDR3 coding DNA: TGTGCCAGCAGTTCTTACAGGGATGGCTACACCTTC. Its translation is CASSSYRDGYTF.